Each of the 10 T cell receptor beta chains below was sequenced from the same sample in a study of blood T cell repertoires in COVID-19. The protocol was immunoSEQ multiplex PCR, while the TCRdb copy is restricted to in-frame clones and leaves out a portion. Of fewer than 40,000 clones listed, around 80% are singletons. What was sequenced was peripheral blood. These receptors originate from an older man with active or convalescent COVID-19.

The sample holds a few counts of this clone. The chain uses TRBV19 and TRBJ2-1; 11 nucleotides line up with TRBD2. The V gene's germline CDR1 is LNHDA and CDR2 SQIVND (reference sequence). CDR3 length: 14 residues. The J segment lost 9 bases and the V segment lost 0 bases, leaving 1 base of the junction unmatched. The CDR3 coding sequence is TGTGCCAGTAGTATAGACACTAGCGGGAGTGAGCAGTTCTTC. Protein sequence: CASSIDTSGSEQFF.

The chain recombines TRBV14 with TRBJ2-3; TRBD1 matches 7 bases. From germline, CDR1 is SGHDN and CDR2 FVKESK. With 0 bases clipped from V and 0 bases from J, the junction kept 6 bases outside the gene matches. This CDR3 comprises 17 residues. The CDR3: CASSQDGQGVSTDTQYF. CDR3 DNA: TGTGCCAGCAGCCAAGATGGGCAGGGGGTCAGCACAGATACGCAGTATTTT.

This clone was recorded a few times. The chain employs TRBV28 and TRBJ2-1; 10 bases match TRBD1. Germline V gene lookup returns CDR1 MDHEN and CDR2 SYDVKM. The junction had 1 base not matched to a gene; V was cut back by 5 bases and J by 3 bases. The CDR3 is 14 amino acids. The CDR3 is CASSRTGGYNEQFF. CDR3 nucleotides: TGTGCCAGCAGTCGGACAGGGGGCTACAATGAGCAGTTCTTC.

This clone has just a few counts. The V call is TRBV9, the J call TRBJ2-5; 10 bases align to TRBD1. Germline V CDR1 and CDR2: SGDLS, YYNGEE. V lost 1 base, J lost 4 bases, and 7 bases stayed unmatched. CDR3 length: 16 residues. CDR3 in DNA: TGTGCCAGCAGCGTACCGGGACAGGGGAGGTCAGAGACCCAGTACTTC. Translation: CASSVPGQGRSETQYF.

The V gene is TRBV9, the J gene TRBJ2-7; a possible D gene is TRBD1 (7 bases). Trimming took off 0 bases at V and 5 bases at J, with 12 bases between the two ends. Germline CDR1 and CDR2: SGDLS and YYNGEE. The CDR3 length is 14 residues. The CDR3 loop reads CASSVETRGDEQYF. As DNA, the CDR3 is TGTGCCAGCAGCGTAGAAACCAGGGGGGACGAGCAGTACTTC. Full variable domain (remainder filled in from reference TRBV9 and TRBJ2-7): DSGVTQTPKHLITATGQRVTLRCSPRSGDLSVYWYQQSLDQGLQFLIQYYNGEERAKGNILERFSAQQFPDLHSELNLSSLELGDSALYFCASSVETRGDEQYFGPGTRLTVT.

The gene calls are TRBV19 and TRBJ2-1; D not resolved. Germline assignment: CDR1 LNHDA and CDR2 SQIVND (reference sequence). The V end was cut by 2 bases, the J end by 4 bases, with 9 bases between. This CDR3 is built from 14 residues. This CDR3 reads CASSIFRGYNEQFF. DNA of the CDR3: TGTGCCAGTAGTATATTTCGCGGTTACAATGAGCAGTTCTTC.

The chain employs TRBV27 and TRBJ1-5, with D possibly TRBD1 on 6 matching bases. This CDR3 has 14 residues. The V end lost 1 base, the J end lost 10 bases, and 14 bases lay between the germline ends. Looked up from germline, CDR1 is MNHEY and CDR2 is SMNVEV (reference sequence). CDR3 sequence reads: CASSLWGPSDPQHF. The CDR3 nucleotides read TGTGCCAGCAGTTTATGGGGGCCCTCGGACCCCCAGCATTTT.

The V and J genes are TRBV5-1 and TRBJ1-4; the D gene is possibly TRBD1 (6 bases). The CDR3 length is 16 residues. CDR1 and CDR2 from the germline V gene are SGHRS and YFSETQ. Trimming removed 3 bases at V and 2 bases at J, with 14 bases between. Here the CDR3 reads CASSSMGAVTNEKLFF. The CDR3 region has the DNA TGCGCCAGCAGCTCAATGGGGGCAGTCACTAATGAAAAACTGTTTTTT.

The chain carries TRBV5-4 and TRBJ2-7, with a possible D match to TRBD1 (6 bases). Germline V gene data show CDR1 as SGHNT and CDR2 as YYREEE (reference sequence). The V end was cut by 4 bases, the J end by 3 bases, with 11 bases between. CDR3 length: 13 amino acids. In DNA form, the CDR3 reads TGTGCCAGCAGCACAGAGACAGGCTACGAGCAGTACTTC. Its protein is CASSTETGYEQYF.

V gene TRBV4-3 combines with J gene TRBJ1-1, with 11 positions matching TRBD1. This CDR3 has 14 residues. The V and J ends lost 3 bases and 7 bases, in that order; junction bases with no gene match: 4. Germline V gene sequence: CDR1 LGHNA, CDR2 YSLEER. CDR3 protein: CASSQGDRGVEAFF. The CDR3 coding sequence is TGCGCCAGCAGCCAGGGGGACAGGGGGGTTGAAGCTTTCTTT.